Listed below are T cell receptor beta chains from one sample, sequenced in a study of blood T cells in healthy people across ages. MiXCR, applied by TCRdb to the 5' RACE reads, yields one record per CDR3 protein. The repertoire holds roughly 1.5 million distinct CDR3 sequences, with less than 45% as singletons. The sequencing input was blood. The source is a woman aged 18 to 35 in good health. Each CDR3 is given with its conserved first and last residue. The D gene is left open where the match is weak. Expanded clones are given a class, and other clones once, few, many or no size at all.

-	TRBJ2-5	-	TRBV25-1	CASSWTYQETQYF	TGTGCCAGCAGTTGGACGTATCAAGAGACCCAGTACTTC
-	TRBJ2-7	-	TRBV19	CASSMQVGYEQYF	TGTGCCAGTAGTATGCAGGTTGGCTACGAGCAGTACTTC
TRBD1	TRBJ1-1	-	TRBV6-6	CASSSRTGSGAEAFF	TGTGCCAGCAGTTCCCGGACAGGATCGGGGGCTGAAGCTTTCTTT
-	TRBJ1-1	-	TRBV12-3/TRBV12-4	CASSVSRAFF	TGTGCCAGCAGTGTCTCGAGAGCTTTCTTT
TRBD1	TRBJ2-7	few	TRBV7-9	CASSGQGSAYEQYF	TGTGCCAGCAGCGGACAGGGTTCGGCCTACGAGCAGTACTTC
TRBD2	TRBJ2-1	-	TRBV5-1	CASSLARTSGQNEQFF	TGCGCCAGCAGCTTGGCCAGGACTAGCGGACAAAATGAGCAGTTCTTC
TRBD1	TRBJ2-7	-	TRBV28	CATQPGQGWYEQYF	TGTGCCACCCAACCGGGACAGGGGTGGTACGAGCAGTACTTC
TRBD2	TRBJ2-4	-	TRBV12-3/TRBV12-4	CASSHKLLLGTSGGPVTQYF	TGTGCCAGCAGCCACAAACTCCTTTTGGGGACTAGCGGGGGCCCCGTAACCCAGTACTTC
-	TRBJ2-7	-	TRBV6-2/TRBV6-3	CASSARDTGEQYF	TGTGCCAGCAGTGCGAGGGACACCGGCGAGCAGTACTTC
TRBD2	TRBJ2-1	-	TRBV5-1	CASSWGGGDVYNEQFF	TGCGCCAGCAGCTGGGGGGGTGGAGACGTCTACAATGAGCAGTTCTTC
TRBD1	TRBJ2-4	few	TRBV12-3/TRBV12-4	CASSSQGANREQYF	TGTGCCAGCAGTTCTCAGGGGGCTAATCGAGAGCAGTACTTC
TRBD2	TRBJ2-7	-	TRBV14	CASSKTSGGSYEQYF	TGTGCCAGCAGCAAGACTAGCGGGGGGTCCTACGAGCAGTACTTC
-	TRBJ2-1	few	TRBV6-1	CASSGARTNNEQFF	TGTGCCAGCAGTGGGGCCCGGACAAACAATGAGCAGTTCTTC
TRBD1	TRBJ2-7	-	TRBV3-1	CASSQGGQGRNEQYF	TGTGCCAGCAGCCAAGGCGGACAGGGAAGGAACGAGCAGTACTTC
TRBD1	TRBJ2-7	-	TRBV4-1	CASSQVLQGASYEQYF	TGCGCCAGCAGCCAAGTTTTACAGGGGGCTTCCTACGAGCAGTACTTC
-	TRBJ2-7	few	TRBV29-1	CSVVALTYNEQYF	TGCAGCGTTGTAGCGTTGACCTACAATGAGCAGTACTTC
TRBD1	TRBJ1-1	-	TRBV10-3	CATQGAMNTEAFF	TGTGCCACCCAGGGGGCTATGAACACTGAAGCTTTCTTT
TRBD1	TRBJ2-1	few	TRBV19	CASRAGQGARFNEQFF	TGTGCCAGTAGGGCAGGACAGGGGGCCCGGTTTAATGAGCAGTTCTTC
TRBD2	TRBJ2-6	-	TRBV4-2	CASSQEGLAGVGANVLTF	TGTGCCAGCAGCCAAGAGGGACTAGCGGGAGTTGGGGCCAACGTCCTGACTTTC
-	TRBJ2-3	few	TRBV7-2	CASRATRTDTQYF	TGTGCCAGCAGGGCGACTCGCACAGATACGCAGTATTTT
-	TRBJ1-2	-	TRBV7-9	CASSSDISGYTF	TGTGCCAGCAGCTCGGACATATCTGGCTACACCTTC
-	TRBJ1-1	-	TRBV27	CASSLFGGQDTEAFF	TGTGCCAGCAGTTTATTCGGGGGGCAGGACACTGAAGCTTTCTTT
TRBD2	TRBJ2-2	-	TRBV5-1	CASSASSGRALTGELFF	TGCGCCAGCAGCGCCTCTAGCGGGAGGGCGCTCACCGGGGAGCTGTTTTTT
TRBD2	TRBJ2-7	few	TRBV3-1	CASSLRVAGYYEQYF	TGTGCCAGCAGCCTGAGGGTAGCGGGATACTACGAGCAGTACTTC
-	TRBJ1-2	-	TRBV25-1	CASSEGDGGYGYTF	TGTGCCAGCAGTGAAGGGGACGGAGGCTATGGCTACACCTTC
-	TRBJ1-1	-	TRBV18	CASSPLDTGTANTEAFF	TGTGCCAGCTCTCCCCTCGACACAGGGACGGCGAACACTGAAGCTTTCTTT
-	TRBJ2-1	-	TRBV7-9	CVSSLGDRVGDEQFF	TGTGTCAGCAGCTTAGGGGATCGGGTTGGGGATGAGCAGTTCTTC
-	TRBJ1-5	-	TRBV20-1	CSARDWGEQGSNQPQHF	TGCAGTGCTAGAGATTGGGGGGAACAGGGCAGCAATCAGCCCCAGCATTTT
-	TRBJ1-2	few	TRBV28	CASSPGTVYYGYTF	TGTGCCAGCAGCCCTGGGACGGTATACTATGGCTACACCTTC
-	TRBJ2-3	-	TRBV10-3	CAISDGITDAQYF	TGTGCCATCAGTGATGGGATCACAGATGCGCAGTATTTT
TRBD1	TRBJ1-5	few	TRBV7-2	CASSYGTEGKPQHF	TGTGCCAGCAGCTACGGGACAGAGGGCAAGCCCCAGCATTTT